This TCR beta chain was profiled in a study of response to subunit inactivated influenza vaccine. The CDR3 sequence is 14 residues long. Trimming pared 9 bases from V and 3 bases from J, leaving 17 bases between. The germline CDR1 and CDR2 sequences are SGHAT and FQNNGV. One entry per CDR3 protein results from TCRdb running MiXCR on the RT-PCR reads. The sample has about 540,000 distinct CDR3 sequences, 20% to 25% seen once; the top ten hold 2.8%. The sample was also linked to a second study, of T cells expressing NK-cell markers. That paper notes: cDNA encoding TCR beta was synthesized via 5'RACE template switching incorporating UMIs.

The input for sequencing was CD4+ T cells sorted from PBMCs, taken 11 to 12 days after vaccination. The chain is built from TRBV11-2 and TRBJ1-1; D unresolved. The receptor was isolated from a man in his fifties who received an inactivated influenza vaccine. The chain's CDR3 is CARKPKRKDTEAFF. The CDR3 nucleotides read TGTGCCAGGAAACCCAAACGGAAGGACACTGAAGCTTTCTTT.